Listed below are T cell receptor beta chains from one sample, sequenced in a study of spatial heterogeneity in lung cancer. TCRdb ran MiXCR on the 5' RACE reads and lists one entry per CDR3 protein. Of under 150,000 distinct CDR3 sequences listed, about 10% were seen once; the top ten hold 20% to 25%. Sequenced material: PBMCs, taken at follow-up. The receptors shown here come from a female donor with early-stage non-small cell lung cancer. Both conserved end residues are part of each CDR3. The D gene is left open where the match is weak. Some rows have no size entry. The others give once, few or many, or a class for an expanded clone.

V	J	D	length	size	DNA	CDR3
TRBV5-1	TRBJ2-2	.	11	few	TGCGCCAGCACCAACGACGGGGAGCTGTTTTTT	CASTNDGELFF
TRBV28	TRBJ2-3	TRBD2	14	.	TGTGCCTTGGGGGCTAGCGGGAGGACAGATACGCAGTATTTT	CALGASGRTDTQYF
TRBV4-2	TRBJ2-5	.	16	few	TGTGCCAGCAGCCAAGGGGGGCCAAAATCGAAAGAGACCCAGTACTTC	CASSQGGPKSKETQYF
TRBV20-1	TRBJ2-7	.	13	.	TGCAGTGCTAGACTGGAGAGCTCCTACGAGCAGTACTTC	CSARLESSYEQYF
TRBV19	TRBJ2-7	.	15	.	TGTGCCAGTAGTATAGACGGGGACGGACCGGACGAGCAGTACTTC	CASSIDGDGPDEQYF
TRBV5-4	TRBJ1-2	.	14	few	TGTGCCAGCAGCTTGATGTTCAGGAACTATGGCTACACCTTC	CASSLMFRNYGYTF
TRBV24-1	TRBJ2-3	.	12	few	TGTGCCACCGTCTCCTCATCCGATACGCAGTATTTT	CATVSSSDTQYF
TRBV29-1	TRBJ1-4	.	14	many	TGCAGCGTTGATCCAGGAGGGTACGGTGAAAAACTGTTTTTT	CSVDPGGYGEKLFF
TRBV12-5	TRBJ2-4	TRBD1	14	few	TGTGCTAGTGGTTTGGGGCAGGGGGAAAACATTCAGTACTTC	CASGLGQGENIQYF
TRBV7-8	TRBJ1-2	.	12	few	TGTGCCAGCAGCTTGAGTAGGGATGTCTACACCTTC	CASSLSRDVYTF
TRBV2	TRBJ2-3	TRBD2	15	few	TGTGCCAGCAGGGTATCAGCGGGAGTCATGGATACGCAGTATTTT	CASRVSAGVMDTQYF
TRBV11-2	TRBJ1-1	.	14	.	TGTGCCAGCAGCTTAGAATCTGTGAACACTGAAGCTTTCTTT	CASSLESVNTEAFF
TRBV4-1	TRBJ1-6	TRBD1	14	few	TGCGCCAGCAGCTTGGACAGGGGAAATTCACCCCTCCACTTT	CASSLDRGNSPLHF
TRBV20-1	TRBJ2-1	.	14	few	TGCAGTGCTAGACCTCATGGCCTGAGTAATGAGCAGTTCTTC	CSARPHGLSNEQFF
TRBV15	TRBJ1-3	.	13	.	TGTGCCACCAGCAGAGATCGTGATACCACCATATATTTT	CATSRDRDTTIYF
TRBV12-3/TRBV12-4	TRBJ1-2	.	16	few	TGTGCCAGCAGTTTAGAGGGGAGGCCACCTAACTATGGCTACACCTTC	CASSLEGRPPNYGYTF
TRBV7-3	TRBJ1-1	.	13	.	TGTGCCAGCAGCCCGCACATGAACACTGAAGCTTTCTTT	CASSPHMNTEAFF
TRBV12-3/TRBV12-4	TRBJ1-5	TRBD1	15	many	TGTGCCAGCAGTCCCGCAACAGGGGGCAGGCAGCCCCAGCATTTT	CASSPATGGRQPQHF
TRBV9	TRBJ2-5	.	11	many	TGTGCCAGCAGCGACCAAGAGACCCAGTACTTC	CASSDQETQYF
TRBV18	TRBJ1-6	TRBD1	15	.	TGTGCCAGCTCACCTCGAGGGACAGGCCCGGCGGCCCTCCACTTT	CASSPRGTGPAALHF
TRBV10-3	TRBJ2-3	TRBD2	16	few	TGTGCCATCAGTGAGACTACTAGCGGGCCCCCAGATACGCAGTATTTT	CAISETTSGPPDTQYF
TRBV20-1	TRBJ2-3	.	15	few	TGCAGTGCTAGAGGAAGAGGCGGGAGCACAGATACGCAGTATTTT	CSARGRGGSTDTQYF
TRBV28	TRBJ2-3	.	20	few	TGTGCCAGCAGTTCGTATTGGAGTCGTGGGGAATCAACTAGCACAGATACGCAGTATTTT	CASSSYWSRGESTSTDTQYF
TRBV11-3	TRBJ2-5	TRBD2	16	.	TGTGCCAGCAGCCCTAAACTAGCGGGAGGGCAAAAGACCCAGTACTTC	CASSPKLAGGQKTQYF
TRBV7-9	TRBJ2-1	.	17	.	TGTGCCAGCAGCTTGATAACGCCGGGAACTAGTTGGTTTGAGCAGTTCTTC	CASSLITPGTSWFEQFF
TRBV12-3/TRBV12-4	TRBJ1-6	TRBD1	14	few	TGTGCCAGCAGTTCCGGACAGGGAGGTTCACCCCTCCACTTT	CASSSGQGGSPLHF
TRBV10-1	TRBJ2-5	TRBD2	14	few	TGCGCCAGCAGTGATGGACTAGCGGGAGAGACCCAGTACTTC	CASSDGLAGETQYF
TRBV7-9	TRBJ2-3	TRBD2	16	few	TGTGCCAGCAGACCAGGACTAGCGGGACCCACAGATACGCAGTATTTT	CASRPGLAGPTDTQYF
TRBV28	TRBJ2-3	.	15	many	TGTGCCAGCAGTTTAACGGGGGCCGGCACAGATACGCAGTATTTT	CASSLTGAGTDTQYF
TRBV4-3	TRBJ2-3	.	16	many	TGCGCCAGCAGCCCCGGAGTGAGAGGGGGAGCGGATACGCAGTATTTT	CASSPGVRGGADTQYF
TRBV3-1	TRBJ1-4	TRBD1	14	many	TGTGCCAGCAGCCTGGGACAGAATAATGAAAAACTGTTTTTT	CASSLGQNNEKLFF
TRBV5-1	TRBJ2-7	.	15	.	TGCGCCAGCAGCCCCCCTTTGGAAACAAACTACGAGCAGTACTTC	CASSPPLETNYEQYF
TRBV18	TRBJ2-2	.	14	few	TGTGCCAGCTCACCTCAGGGGAACACCGGGGAGCTGTTTTTT	CASSPQGNTGELFF